The rows below give T cell receptor beta chains drawn from one sample of a study of blood T cell repertoires in COVID-19. Repertoires were generated with immunoSEQ multiplex PCR, while TCRdb's copy carries only in-frame clones and drops some. The sample shows 180,000 or so clones, around 85% of them seen only once. The specimen sequenced was peripheral blood. The receptors were gathered from an older woman with acute or convalescent COVID-19. Each CDR3 is given with its conserved first and last residue. Each record gives: V gene, D gene, J gene, clone size, CDR3 DNA, CDR3 protein. D genes are given only for firm matches. Clone size is stated in some rows and not others, as once, few, many or a class when expanded.

>TRBV15|NA|TRBJ2-1|NA
TGTGCCACCAGCAGAGATTGGAGTGAGCAGTTCTTC
CATSRDWSEQFF
>TRBV6-6|NA|TRBJ1-4|NA
TGTGCCAGCAGAACCGCAGGGATCTTAACTAATGAAAAACTGTTTTTT
CASRTAGILTNEKLFF
>TRBV7-8|NA|TRBJ2-5|NA
TGTGCCAGCAACCAAAGGGAGCGTGAAGAGACCCAGTACTTC
CASNQREREETQYF
>TRBV12-3/TRBV12-4|NA|TRBJ1-6|NA
TGTGCCAGCAGTTATTCAGGGTGGTCACCCCTCCACTTT
CASSYSGWSPLHF
>TRBV5-1|NA|TRBJ1-1|NA
TGCGCCAGCAGCTTAGGGGTCCTGAACACTGAAGCTTTCTTT
CASSLGVLNTEAFF
>TRBV6-5|TRBD2|TRBJ2-7|NA
TGTGCCAGCACCGGACTAGCGGGAGTCTTAGAGTACTTC
CASTGLAGVLEYF
>TRBV5-1|TRBD2|TRBJ2-1|NA
TGCGCCAGCAGCATCGGACTAGCGGGAGTAGGAAATGAGCAGTTCTTC
CASSIGLAGVGNEQFF
>TRBV14|TRBD1|TRBJ1-4|NA
TGTGCCAGCAGCCTCCGTCAGGGGGCAGGGGAAAAACTGTTTTTT
CASSLRQGAGEKLFF
>TRBV5-4|NA|TRBJ2-2|NA
TGTGCCAGCAGCTTGGGGCAGGGGTACACCGGGGAGCTGTTTTTT
CASSLGQGYTGELFF
>TRBV5-1|TRBD1|TRBJ1-5|NA
TGCGCCAGCAGCTTTGGGACAGCAAGCAATCAGCCCCAGCATTTT
CASSFGTASNQPQHF
>TRBV30|TRBD2|TRBJ2-7|NA
TGTGCCTCCCTGGGACTAGCGGGTTGGGAGCAGTACTTC
CASLGLAGWEQYF
>TRBV6-5|TRBD1|TRBJ1-1|NA
TGTGCCAGCCAGACAGGGAGCACTGAAGCTTTCTTT
CASQTGSTEAFF
>TRBV2|NA|TRBJ2-7|NA
TGTGCCAGCAGACAAACCTCCTACGAGCAGTACTTC
CASRQTSYEQYF
>TRBV9|TRBD2|TRBJ2-1|NA
TGTGCCAGCAGCCAAGGGGGGACTAGCAGCAATGAGCAGTTCTTC
CASSQGGTSSNEQFF
>TRBV9|TRBD2|TRBJ2-1|once
TGTGCCAGCAGCGTGAGTAGCGGGGGTTACAATGAACAGTTCTTC
CASSVSSGGYNEQFF